This entry concerns a single TCR beta chain. J was trimmed by 4 bases and V by 4 bases; bases with no gene match: 7. Germline-derived CDR1 and CDR2 are SGHVS and FQNEAQ. The CDR3 has 16 amino acids. Generated by immunoSEQ multiplex PCR, the TCRdb table keeps only in-frame clones and is missing some. The repertoire holds about 15,000 clones, with roughly 93% as singletons. Stated treatment: preoperative locoregional IRX-2 cytokine immunotherapy. Patients received preoperative, locoregional IRX-2 cytokine immunotherapy in a phase Ib study. The source of the sample is a study of preoperative IRX-2 immunotherapy in early breast cancer.

This specimen was acquired from a patient treated with IRX-2 immunotherapy. The chain employs TRBV7-8 and TRBJ2-5, with 12 bases aligning to TRBD2. This receptor was obtained from a human donor with breast cancer. CDR3 protein: CASSSLAGGPGETQYF. CDR3 bases: TGTGCCAGCAGCTCCCTAGCGGGGGGGCCCGGAGAGACCCAGTACTTC.